This T cell receptor (beta chain) was found in a study of cytomegalovirus exposure and HLA in healthy donors. Study results and limitations: Most of the TCR beta V segments (in an earlier analysis) were productive either about 90% or about 30% of the time.

A multiplex PCR was run with 60 Vbeta primers and 13 Jbeta primers. Clones were read by immunoSEQ multiplex PCR, and TCRdb kept only the in-frame ones, dropping some. The data contain about 130,000 clones, roughly 60% of them singletons. In the case of this clone: Antigen unknown.

Specimen: PBMCs. The receptor's source is a woman aged 40 to 50 in good health and CMV-seronegative.

The CDR3 DNA reads TGTGCCAGCAGTTTTGAAGCGCCAGGACATTACTACGAGCAGTACTTC. Protein product: CASSFEAPGHYYEQYF. V usage is TRBV28 and J usage is TRBJ2-7; TRBD1 might be the D (5 bases). Germline CDR1 MDHEN, CDR2 SYDVKM. CDR3 length: 16 residues. Trimming left V 3 bases short and J 3 bases short, with 18 bases between.